A selection of T cell receptor beta chains follows, all from one sample in a study of metastatic and nonmetastatic thyroid tumors. TCRdb re-called clones via MiXCR from the PCR reads. In the table there are approximately 90,000 clones, 8.6% of which are singletons. The source material was blood. These receptors all stem from a female donor with papillary thyroid cancer or a benign thyroid nodule (not recorded which). Some clones in this sample may be carry-over from other donors' samples. The CDR3 runs from the conserved cysteine through the conserved F or W. A D gene is named only where the DNA matches it firmly. Some rows mark clone size as missing; the rest say once, few, many or name a class of expanded clone.

d_call: -; clone_size: many; j_call: TRBJ2-2; v_call: TRBV12-3/TRBV12-4; cdr3_nt: TGTGCCAGCAGTTCGATATCAGCGGTGTTTTTT; cdr3_aa: CASSSISAVFF
d_call: -; clone_size: many; j_call: TRBJ2-3; v_call: TRBV6-1; cdr3_nt: TGTGCCAGCAGTTTGACTGGCTCTAGCACAGATACGCAGTATTTT; cdr3_aa: CASSLTGSSTDTQYF
d_call: TRBD2; clone_size: many; j_call: TRBJ2-2; v_call: TRBV10-2; cdr3_nt: TGCGCCAGCAGACCGGGGGGGGAGGCCGGGGAGCTGTTTTTT; cdr3_aa: CASRPGGEAGELFF
d_call: -; clone_size: many; j_call: TRBJ1-3; v_call: TRBV2; cdr3_nt: TGTGCCAGTAGGGGAGACCTCTCTGGAAACACCATATATTTT; cdr3_aa: CASRGDLSGNTIYF
d_call: -; clone_size: many; j_call: TRBJ1-5; v_call: TRBV28; cdr3_nt: TGTGCTGTCAACGGGGGGAGGCAGCCCCAGCATTTT; cdr3_aa: CAVNGGRQPQHF
d_call: -; clone_size: many; j_call: TRBJ1-1; v_call: TRBV30; cdr3_nt: TGTGCCTGGAGTTGGGGGAACACTGAAGCTTTCTTT; cdr3_aa: CAWSWGNTEAFF
d_call: -; clone_size: many; j_call: TRBJ2-5; v_call: TRBV6-1; cdr3_nt: TGTGCCAGCAGCTTCCCCCAACAGGGCCGAGAGACCCAGTACTTC; cdr3_aa: CASSFPQQGRETQYF
d_call: TRBD2; clone_size: many; j_call: TRBJ2-5; v_call: TRBV4-3; cdr3_nt: TGCGCCAGCAGCCAAGAGGCCGGGGGGGCTTGGGTTACTCAAGAGACCCAGTACTTC; cdr3_aa: CASSQEAGGAWVTQETQYF
d_call: -; clone_size: many; j_call: TRBJ2-7; v_call: TRBV3-1; cdr3_nt: TGTGCCAGCAGCCAAGATAGTTGGCCTCGGAGCCCCTACGAGCAGTACTTC; cdr3_aa: CASSQDSWPRSPYEQYF
d_call: -; clone_size: many; j_call: TRBJ2-7; v_call: TRBV27; cdr3_nt: TGTGCCAGCAGAAGAGGGGTTAGGTACGAGCAGTACTTC; cdr3_aa: CASRRGVRYEQYF
d_call: TRBD1; clone_size: -; j_call: TRBJ1-6; v_call: TRBV6-1; cdr3_nt: TGTGCCAGCAGTAGGGAGGGACAGGGGTTTGGGTCACCCCTCCACTTT; cdr3_aa: CASSREGQGFGSPLHF
d_call: TRBD1; clone_size: many; j_call: TRBJ1-2; v_call: TRBV12-3/TRBV12-4; cdr3_nt: TGTGCCAGCAGTCCCAGGGACAGGGGTAACTATGGCTACACCTTC; cdr3_aa: CASSPRDRGNYGYTF
d_call: -; clone_size: many; j_call: TRBJ2-5; v_call: TRBV6-2/TRBV6-3; cdr3_nt: TGTGCCAGCAGTTACTGGGGGGACCAGTACTTC; cdr3_aa: CASSYWGDQYF
d_call: TRBD2; clone_size: few; j_call: TRBJ2-1; v_call: TRBV7-2; cdr3_nt: TGTGCCAGCAGCCCTCGGACTAGCGGGCTGGTGCAGTTCTTC; cdr3_aa: CASSPRTSGLVQFF
d_call: TRBD2; clone_size: many; j_call: TRBJ2-3; v_call: TRBV6-5; cdr3_nt: TGTGCCAGCAGTTACCAAATCCCTAGCGGGGGAGCTTCAGATACGCAGTATTTT; cdr3_aa: CASSYQIPSGGASDTQYF
d_call: -; clone_size: -; j_call: TRBJ1-2; v_call: TRBV28; cdr3_nt: TGTGCCAGCAGTTCAGAACCGGGACTAAATGGCTACACCTTC; cdr3_aa: CASSSEPGLNGYTF
d_call: TRBD1; clone_size: few; j_call: TRBJ1-1; v_call: TRBV3-1; cdr3_nt: TGTGCCAGCAGCCGTATTTTGACAGGGGCAAACACTGAAGCTTTCTTT; cdr3_aa: CASSRILTGANTEAFF
d_call: TRBD1; clone_size: many; j_call: TRBJ2-7; v_call: TRBV30; cdr3_nt: TGTGCCTGGAGTGGGGGACAGGGTTATCGGGAGCAGTACTTC; cdr3_aa: CAWSGGQGYREQYF
d_call: -; clone_size: -; j_call: TRBJ2-5; v_call: TRBV30; cdr3_nt: TGTGCCTGGAGTGTACCAGGGAAAGAGACCCAGTACTTC; cdr3_aa: CAWSVPGKETQYF
d_call: TRBD2; clone_size: many; j_call: TRBJ2-7; v_call: TRBV11-2; cdr3_nt: TGTGCCAGCAGCTTAGCAAGACTAGCGGGCTACGAGCAGTACTTC; cdr3_aa: CASSLARLAGYEQYF
d_call: TRBD2; clone_size: many; j_call: TRBJ2-1; v_call: TRBV15; cdr3_nt: TGTGCCACCAGCAGAGATCGGGGGGTGAATGAGCAGTTCTTC; cdr3_aa: CATSRDRGVNEQFF
d_call: TRBD2; clone_size: many; j_call: TRBJ2-1; v_call: TRBV4-1; cdr3_nt: TGCGCCAGCAGCCAAGATTCTAGCGGGGGGGTCAATGAGCAGTTCTTC; cdr3_aa: CASSQDSSGGVNEQFF